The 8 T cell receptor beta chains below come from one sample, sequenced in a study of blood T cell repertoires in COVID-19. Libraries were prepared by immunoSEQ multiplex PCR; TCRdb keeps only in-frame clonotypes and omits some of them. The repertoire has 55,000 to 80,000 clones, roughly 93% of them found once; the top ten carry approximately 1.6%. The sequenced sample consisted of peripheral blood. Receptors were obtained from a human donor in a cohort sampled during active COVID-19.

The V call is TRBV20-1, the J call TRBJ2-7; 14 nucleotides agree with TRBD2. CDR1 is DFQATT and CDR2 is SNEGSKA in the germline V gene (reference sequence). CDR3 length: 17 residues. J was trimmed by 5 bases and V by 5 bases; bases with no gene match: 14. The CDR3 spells CSAGGTSGRSHLNEQYF. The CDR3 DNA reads TGCAGTGCTGGTGGGACTAGCGGGAGAAGCCATTTAAACGAGCAGTACTTC.

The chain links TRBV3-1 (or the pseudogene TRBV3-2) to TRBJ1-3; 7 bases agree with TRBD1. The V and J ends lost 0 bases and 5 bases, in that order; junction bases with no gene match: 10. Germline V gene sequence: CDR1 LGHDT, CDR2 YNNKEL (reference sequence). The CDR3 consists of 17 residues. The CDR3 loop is CASSQDLGRGRRNTIYF. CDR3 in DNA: TGTGCCAGCAGCCAAGACTTAGGTAGGGGGCGAAGAAACACCATATATTTT.

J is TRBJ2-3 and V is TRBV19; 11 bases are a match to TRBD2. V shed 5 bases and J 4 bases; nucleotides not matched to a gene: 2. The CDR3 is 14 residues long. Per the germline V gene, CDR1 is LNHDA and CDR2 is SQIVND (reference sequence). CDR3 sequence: CASSGGLAADTQYF. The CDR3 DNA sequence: TGTGCCAGTAGTGGGGGACTAGCGGCAGATACGCAGTATTTT. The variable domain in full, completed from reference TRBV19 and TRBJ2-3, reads DGGITQSPKYLFRKEGQNVTLSCEQNLNHDAMYWYRQDPGQGLRLIYYSQIVNDFQKGDIAEGYSVSREKKESFPLTVTSAQKNPTAFYLCASSGGLAADTQYFGPGTRLTVL.

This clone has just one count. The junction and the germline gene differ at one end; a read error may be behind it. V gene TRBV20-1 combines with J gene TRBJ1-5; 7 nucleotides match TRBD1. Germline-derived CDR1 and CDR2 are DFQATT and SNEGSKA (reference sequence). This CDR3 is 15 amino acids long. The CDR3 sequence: CSASIPGGSSQPQHF. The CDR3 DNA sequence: TGCAGTGCTAGTATACCAGGGGGGAGCAGTCAGCCCCAGCATTTT.

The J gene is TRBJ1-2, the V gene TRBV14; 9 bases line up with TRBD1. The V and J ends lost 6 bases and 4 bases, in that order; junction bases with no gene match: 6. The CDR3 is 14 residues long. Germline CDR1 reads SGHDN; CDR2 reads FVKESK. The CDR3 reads CASSQQGATYGYTF. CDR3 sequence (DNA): TGTGCCAGCAGTCAACAGGGGGCTACCTATGGCTACACCTTC.

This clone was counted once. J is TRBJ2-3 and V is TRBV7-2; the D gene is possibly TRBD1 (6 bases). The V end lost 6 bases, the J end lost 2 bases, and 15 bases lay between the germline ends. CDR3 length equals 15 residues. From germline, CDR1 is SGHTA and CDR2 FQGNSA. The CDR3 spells CASRPPGQNTDTQYF. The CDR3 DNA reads TGTGCCAGCAGGCCACCGGGACAAAACACAGATACGCAGTATTTT.

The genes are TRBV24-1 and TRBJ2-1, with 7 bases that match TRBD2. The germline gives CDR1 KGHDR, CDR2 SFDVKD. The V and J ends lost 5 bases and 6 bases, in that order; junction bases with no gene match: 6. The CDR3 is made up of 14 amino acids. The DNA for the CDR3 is TGTGCCACCAGTGCGACACTAGCGAGCAATGAGCAGTTCTTC. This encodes CATSATLASNEQFF.

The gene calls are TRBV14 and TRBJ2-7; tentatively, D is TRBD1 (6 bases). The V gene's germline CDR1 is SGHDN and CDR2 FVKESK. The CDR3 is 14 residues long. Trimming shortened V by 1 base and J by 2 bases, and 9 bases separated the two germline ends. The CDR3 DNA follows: TGTGCCAGCAGCCAAGCCAGGGGCACCTACGAGCAGTACTTC. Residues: CASSQARGTYEQYF.